This T cell receptor (beta chain) was retrieved from a study of CD8 T cells in ankylosing spondylitis. General study findings and limits: Several of the motif variants were reported before in synovial fluid and blood from reactive arthritis. Enrichment of disease-linked clones was reportedly significant in matched ankylosing spondylitis synovial fluid.

This clonotype was detected only a few times. Its antigen is unidentified. In making TCR beta libraries, quantitative 5'-RACE with molecular barcodes was used. MiXCR, applied by TCRdb to the 5' RACE reads, yields one record per CDR3 protein. The sample has about 280,000 distinct CDR3 sequences; roughly 20% are singletons. This clonotype was obtained from a male donor with ankylosing spondylitis or in good health (not recorded which). The sequencing sample was made of blood, either unsorted or a sorted T cell fraction (not recorded which).

CDR3 loop: CASRTYRVSGTEAFF. CDR3 nucleotides: TGTGCCAGCAGAACCTACAGGGTTTCGGGCACTGAAGCTTTCTTT. The chain uses TRBV12-3 or TRBV12-4 and TRBJ1-1, with D maybe TRBD1 (6 bases). The V end lost 6 bases, the J end lost 4 bases, and 18 bases lay between the germline ends. The CDR3 spans 15 residues.